The T cell receptor (beta chain) under discussion was sequenced for a study of blood T cell repertoires in COVID-19. Study in general: Both acute and convalescent COVID-19 samples were obtained from the United States, Italy and Spain. T cells, B-cell-depleted T cells, or PBMCs provided the cDNA or gDNA that served as material.

The length of the CDR3 is 14 residues. The V end lost 3 bases, the J end lost 1 base, and 10 bases lay between the germline ends. Per germline, CDR1 SGHRS and CDR2 YFSETQ. In the original workflow: Amplification with reference gene primers provided the estimates of nucleated cell counts. Sequencing used immunoSEQ multiplex PCR; TCRdb keeps in-frame clones, though not all of them. The V and J calls and clone size are taken from that table; D and trimming were inferred from the DNA. The sample holds 150,000 to 200,000 clones, 70% to 90% seen once. This receptor was identified in a man aged 50 to 60 with active or convalescent COVID-19. The chain recombines TRBV5-1 with TRBJ1-1; maybe TRBD1 (6 bases). The sample comprised peripheral blood. The CDR3 region has the DNA TGCGCCAGCAGCTCGCAACAGGGGAACACTGAAGCTTTCTTT. Its protein is CASSSQQGNTEAFF.